Listed below are T cell receptor beta chains from one sample, sequenced in a study of cytomegalovirus exposure and HLA in healthy donors. TCRdb's copy holds only in-frame clones and misses some; the assay was immunoSEQ multiplex PCR. The sample has some 130,000 clones, more than 75% seen once. The sample consisted of PBMCs. The receptors shown here come from a woman under 30 in good health and CMV-seropositive. CDR3s include the opening cysteine and the closing phenylalanine or tryptophan. D genes are given only for firm matches. For some rows the clone size is stated as once, few or many, or as a class when expanded; others skip it.

j_call	v_call	d_call	clone_size	cdr3_nt	cdr3_aa
TRBJ1-2	TRBV30	-	-	TGTGCCTGGAACAGGGAAAGGGAGGGCTACACCTTC	CAWNREREGYTF
TRBJ2-6	TRBV19	-	-	TGTGCCAGTACTGTGGCAGGGATTGACTCTGGGGCCAACGTCCTGACTTTC	CASTVAGIDSGANVLTF
TRBJ1-5	TRBV15	TRBD1	once	TGTGCCACCAGCAGAGTCGGGACAGGGAATCAGCCCCAGCATTTT	CATSRVGTGNQPQHF
TRBJ1-2	TRBV15	-	few	TGTGCCACCTCCGGGGGGAGGGGCTATGGCTACACCTTC	CATSGGRGYGYTF
TRBJ2-7	TRBV5-1	-	-	TGCGCCAGCAGTTCACAGACAGGACCCTACGAGCAGTACTTC	CASSSQTGPYEQYF
TRBJ1-1	TRBV6-6	-	-	TGTGCCAGCAACCTAGAGGCGAACGGGGCTGAAGCTTTCTTT	CASNLEANGAEAFF
TRBJ1-4	TRBV11-2	TRBD1	-	TGTGCCAGCAGCGGCAGACAGGGAGAAAAACTGTTTTTT	CASSGRQGEKLFF
TRBJ2-3	TRBV6-5	-	-	TGTGCCAGCAGTCCCGAGGATCTCGGGAGAAATACGCAGTATTTT	CASSPEDLGRNTQYF
TRBJ2-5	TRBV15	TRBD1	-	TGTGCCACCAGCAGCGACAGGGTAGGGGAGACCCAGTACTTC	CATSSDRVGETQYF
TRBJ2-7	TRBV18	TRBD1	-	TGTGCCAGCTCACTGGGACAGGGAGGGACCTACGAGCAGTACTTC	CASSLGQGGTYEQYF
TRBJ1-5	TRBV15	-	-	TGTGCCACCAGCAGAGAGGGGGCAGGTCAGCCCCAGCATTTT	CATSREGAGQPQHF
TRBJ2-7	TRBV7-8	-	-	TGTGCCAGCAGCTTAGTTAAAAGCGGCCTCCGGGAGCAGTACTTC	CASSLVKSGLREQYF
TRBJ1-2	TRBV4-1	-	-	TGCGCCAGCACCACCAAGATTGGATCAGACTTTGGGTATGGCTACACCTTC	CASTTKIGSDFGYGYTF
TRBJ1-3	TRBV5-1	TRBD1	-	TGCGCCAGCAGACACGAGGGACAGGGGGCTGGAAACACCATATATTTT	CASRHEGQGAGNTIYF
TRBJ1-1	TRBV7-9	-	-	TGTGCCAGCAGCTCCATGGCAGGAGGTCGGGGCACTGAAGCTTTCTTT	CASSSMAGGRGTEAFF
TRBJ2-7	TRBV6-1	-	-	TGTGCCAGCAGTGCACTAATCTACGAGCAGTACTTC	CASSALIYEQYF
TRBJ2-3	TRBV13	TRBD2	-	TGTGCCAGCAGTTTAGCGGGAGGTGATACGCAGTATTTT	CASSLAGGDTQYF
TRBJ2-5	TRBV19	-	-	TGTGCCAGTAGTTTCGTAGACCAAGAGACCCAGTACTTC	CASSFVDQETQYF
TRBJ1-6	TRBV7-9	-	-	TGTGCCAGCAGCTTACAGGGCTCCTATAATTCACCCCTCCACTTT	CASSLQGSYNSPLHF
TRBJ1-1	TRBV19	-	-	TGTGCCAGTAGCCCGGTTGGGAGCACTGAAGCTTTCTTT	CASSPVGSTEAFF
TRBJ1-1	TRBV19	TRBD1	-	TGTGCCACTCACCGACAGGGATGGTTCACTGAAGCTTTCTTT	CATHRQGWFTEAFF
TRBJ1-1	TRBV13	TRBD1	-	TGTGCCAGCAGCCCGGACAGGGGTGGAACTGAAGCTTTCTTT	CASSPDRGGTEAFF
TRBJ2-7	TRBV30	TRBD1	-	TGTGCCTGGAGTCGGGACAGATACGAGCAGTACTTC	CAWSRDRYEQYF
TRBJ2-4	TRBV4-3	-	-	TGCGCCAGCAGCCAAGAGGATGGAGGGTCGTTGTCCAAAAACATTCAGTACTTC	CASSQEDGGSLSKNIQYF
TRBJ1-1	TRBV19	-	-	TGTGCCAGTAGACGGGGGAACACTGAAGCTTTCTTT	CASRRGNTEAFF
TRBJ2-7	TRBV18	TRBD2	-	TGTGCCAGCCAACTAGCGGTCGGACTTCTCTACGAGCAGTACTTC	CASQLAVGLLYEQYF
TRBJ1-6	TRBV10-3	-	-	TGTGCCATCAGCCAACAGGGCAGGGATAATTCACCCCTCCACTTT	CAISQQGRDNSPLHF
TRBJ1-1	TRBV30	-	-	TGTGCCTGGAGCCCACTTAACGGGATGAACACTGAAGCTTTCTTT	CAWSPLNGMNTEAFF
TRBJ2-5	TRBV10-1	TRBD2	-	TGCGCCAGCAGTGAGGGGGGACTAGGGCAAGCGACCCAGTACTTC	CASSEGGLGQATQYF
TRBJ2-7	TRBV5-1	-	-	TGCGCCAGCAGCTTGGGCAGGGTATCGTACGAGCAGTACTTC	CASSLGRVSYEQYF
TRBJ1-3	TRBV5-1	-	-	TGCGCCAGCAGCCAAGAGAGCTCTGGAAACACCATATATTTT	CASSQESSGNTIYF